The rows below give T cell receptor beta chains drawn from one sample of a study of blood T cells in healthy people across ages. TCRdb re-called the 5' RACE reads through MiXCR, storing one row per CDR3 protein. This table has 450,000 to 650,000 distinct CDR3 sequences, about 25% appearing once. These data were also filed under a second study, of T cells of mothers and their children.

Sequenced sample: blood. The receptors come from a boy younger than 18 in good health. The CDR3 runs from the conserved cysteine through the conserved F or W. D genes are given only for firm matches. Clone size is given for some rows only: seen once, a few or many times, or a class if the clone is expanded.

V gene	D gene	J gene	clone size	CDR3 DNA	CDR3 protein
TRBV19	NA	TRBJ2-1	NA	TGTGCCAGTAGTATCTTCTGGAACCTCAATGAGCAGTTCTTC	CASSIFWNLNEQFF
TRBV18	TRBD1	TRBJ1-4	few	TGTGCCAGCTCACCCGTTCTGACAGGGAGAGGTGGTGAAAAACTGTTTTTT	CASSPVLTGRGGEKLFF
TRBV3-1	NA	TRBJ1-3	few	TGTGCCAGCAGCCAAGATTACTCCGGAAACACCATATATTTT	CASSQDYSGNTIYF
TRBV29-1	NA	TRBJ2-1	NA	TGCAGCGTTTTGCACAGCTACAATGAGCAGTTCTTC	CSVLHSYNEQFF
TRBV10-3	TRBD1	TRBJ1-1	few	TGTGCCATCAGTGAACAGGGGAGGAGCACTGAAGCTTTCTTT	CAISEQGRSTEAFF
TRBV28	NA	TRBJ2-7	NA	TGTGCCAGCAGTTCGCACGGGGACTACGAGCAGTACTTC	CASSSHGDYEQYF
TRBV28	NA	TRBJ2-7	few	TGTGCCAGCAGTTCGACGGGCTACAGCTCCTACGAGCAGTACTTC	CASSSTGYSSYEQYF
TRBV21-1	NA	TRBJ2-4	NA	TGTGCCAGCAGTCAAAGGGAGGGGCCAAAAAACATTCAGTACTTC	CASSQREGPKNIQYF
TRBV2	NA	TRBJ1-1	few	TGTGCCAGCAGAGGACAGAACACTGAAGCTTTCTTT	CASRGQNTEAFF
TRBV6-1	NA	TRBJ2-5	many	TGTGCCAGCAGTCTAAACCAGGGTCCCCCAGAGACCCAGTACTTC	CASSLNQGPPETQYF
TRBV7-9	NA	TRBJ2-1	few	TGTGCCAGCAGCTTATTAGGGGGTGAAGAGCAGTTCTTC	CASSLLGGEEQFF
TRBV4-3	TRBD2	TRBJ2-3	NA	TGCGCCAGCAGCCAAGGGGCAACTAGCGGAGATACGCAGTATTTT	CASSQGATSGDTQYF
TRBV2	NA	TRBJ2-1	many	TGTGCCAGCAGTGAAGTGGCCTACAATGAGCAGTTCTTC	CASSEVAYNEQFF
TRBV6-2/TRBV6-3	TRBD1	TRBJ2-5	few	TGTGCCAGCAGGGGACAGGGGTGGAAGACCCAGTACTTC	CASRGQGWKTQYF
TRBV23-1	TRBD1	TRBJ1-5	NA	TGCGCCAGCAGTCTAAAGGGACAGAGCAATCAGCCCCAGCATTTT	CASSLKGQSNQPQHF
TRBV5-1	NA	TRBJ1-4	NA	TGCGCCAGCAGCTCCGGATCAACTAATGAAAAACTGTTTTTT	CASSSGSTNEKLFF
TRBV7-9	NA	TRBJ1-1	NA	TGTGCCAGCAGACCACAGGGAAGGCCTGAAGCTTTCTTT	CASRPQGRPEAFF
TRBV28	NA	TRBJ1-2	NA	TGTGCCAGCAGTTCCCCAGATCCTTATGGCTACACCTTC	CASSSPDPYGYTF
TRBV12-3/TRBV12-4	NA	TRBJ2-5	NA	TGTGCCAGCACCGAGGGCCCTTCGGCGGAGACCCAGTACTTC	CASTEGPSAETQYF
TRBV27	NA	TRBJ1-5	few	TGTGCCAGCAGAACCGGGACGGGCAATCAGCCCCAGCATTTT	CASRTGTGNQPQHF
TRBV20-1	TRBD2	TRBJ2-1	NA	TGCAGTGCTAGACGCGGGGGAAACTACAATGAGCAGTTCTTC	CSARRGGNYNEQFF
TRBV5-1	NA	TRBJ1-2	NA	TGCGCCAGCAGCTTGGAACCGGTTAACTATGGCTACACCTTC	CASSLEPVNYGYTF
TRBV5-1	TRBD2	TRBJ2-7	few	TGCGCCAGCAGCTTGTTCTGGACTAGCGGGGCGGGCTACGAGCAGTACTTC	CASSLFWTSGAGYEQYF
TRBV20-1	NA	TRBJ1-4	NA	TGCAGTGCTGGACCCCCGGATGCAACTAATGAAAAACTGTTTTTT	CSAGPPDATNEKLFF
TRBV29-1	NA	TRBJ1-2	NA	TGCAGCGTTGAAAGGGCCCTCTATGGCTACACCTTC	CSVERALYGYTF
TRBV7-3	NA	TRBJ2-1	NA	TGTGCCAGCAGCTTAGACTACAACAATGAGCAGTTCTTC	CASSLDYNNEQFF
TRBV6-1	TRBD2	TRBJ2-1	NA	TGTGCCAGCAGTGGCGATCTAGCGGGGGGGTACAATGAGCAGTTCTTC	CASSGDLAGGYNEQFF
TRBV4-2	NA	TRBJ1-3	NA	TGTGCCAGCAGCCAAGTCGTCAGGGTGGACTCTGAAAACACCATATATTTT	CASSQVVRVDSENTIYF
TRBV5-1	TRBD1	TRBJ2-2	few	TGCGCCAGCAGCTTTGGGCCAGGGGGCACCGGGGAGCTGTTTTTT	CASSFGPGGTGELFF
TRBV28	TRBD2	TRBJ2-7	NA	TGTGCCAGCAGTCCATGGGCGCCTACTAGCGGGGGATCCTACGAGCAGTACTTC	CASSPWAPTSGGSYEQYF
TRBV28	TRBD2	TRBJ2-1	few	TGTGCCAGCAGTCGCATCGGACTAGCGGGAGGCCAACCGGATGAGCAGTTCTTC	CASSRIGLAGGQPDEQFF
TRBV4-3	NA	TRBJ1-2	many	TGCGCCAGCAGCCAAGATGGTCCAGGGGTGGGGGGCTACACCTTC	CASSQDGPGVGGYTF
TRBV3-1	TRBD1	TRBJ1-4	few	TGTGCCAGCAGCCCCCGGACAGGGACAACTAATGAAAAACTGTTTTTT	CASSPRTGTTNEKLFF
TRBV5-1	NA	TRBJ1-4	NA	TGCGCCAGCAGCTTTGGGTCTTCGGCGAAAGAAAAACTGTTTTTT	CASSFGSSAKEKLFF
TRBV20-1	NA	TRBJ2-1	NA	TGCAGTGTTAGGGGACGCGGCTACAATGAGCAGTTCTTC	CSVRGRGYNEQFF
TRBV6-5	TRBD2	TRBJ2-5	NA	TGTGCCAGCAGTTACCAGCGGGGGGAGAGCGAGACCCAGTACTTC	CASSYQRGESETQYF
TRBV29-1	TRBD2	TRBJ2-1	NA	TGCAGCGTCATAGCGGGGGTGTACAATGAGCAGTTCTTC	CSVIAGVYNEQFF
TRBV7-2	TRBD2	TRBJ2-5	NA	TGTGCCAGTAGCTTAGATTCCGGGAGGTCGGAGACCCAGTACTTC	CASSLDSGRSETQYF
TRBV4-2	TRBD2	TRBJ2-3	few	TGTGCCAGCAGCCAAGCTTGGCTAGCGGGAACCACAGATACGCAGTATTTT	CASSQAWLAGTTDTQYF
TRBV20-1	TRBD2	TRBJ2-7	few	TGCAGTGCTCACACCGGGGGACTAGCAGGCGCTAATTCCTACGAGCAGTACTTC	CSAHTGGLAGANSYEQYF
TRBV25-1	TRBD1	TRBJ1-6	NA	TGTGCCTCGGGACAGGGGCGGTCACCCCTCCACTTT	CASGQGRSPLHF
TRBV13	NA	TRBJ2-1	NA	TGTGCCAGCAGCCCCGGGGTAGCGGAGTACAATGAGCAGTTCTTC	CASSPGVAEYNEQFF
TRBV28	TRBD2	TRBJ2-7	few	TGTGCCAGCAGTTTTGTACTCGGCAGGGACTACTACGAGCAGTACTTC	CASSFVLGRDYYEQYF
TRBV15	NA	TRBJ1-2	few	TGTGCCACCAGCAGAGGCGGGGGCGCAGGCTATGGCTACACCTTC	CATSRGGGAGYGYTF
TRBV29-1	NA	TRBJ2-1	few	TGCTGCGTTGAAAGTAGTGGGGTAGGAGAGCAGTTCTTC	CCVESSGVGEQFF
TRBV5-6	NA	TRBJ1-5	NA	TGTGCCAGCAGCTTGATGGGGGAGCCCCAGCATTTT	CASSLMGEPQHF
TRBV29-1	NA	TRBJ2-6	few	TGCAGCGTTTCCGGATTCTCTGGGGCCAACGTCCTGACTTTC	CSVSGFSGANVLTF
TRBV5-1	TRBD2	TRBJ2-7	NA	TGCGCCAGCAGCCTGACGGGGACACCGCGACTAGCGGGGAGCTCCTACGAGCAGTACTTC	CASSLTGTPRLAGSSYEQYF
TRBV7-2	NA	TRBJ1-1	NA	TGTGCCAGCAGCCCCCTGGGGCGGGGGAACACTGAAGCTTTCTTT	CASSPLGRGNTEAFF
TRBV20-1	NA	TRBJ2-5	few	TGCAGTGCTCGGGGGCAGGGGAGGGAGACCCAGTACTTC	CSARGQGRETQYF
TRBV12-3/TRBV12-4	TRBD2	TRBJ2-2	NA	TGTGCCAGCAGGCCTCCCGCGCGGGAGCGGGCCACCGGGGAGCTGTTTTTT	CASRPPARERATGELFF
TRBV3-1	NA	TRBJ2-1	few	TGTGCCAGCAGCCGCTACGGGCCCAAAGGGAATGAGCAGTTCTTC	CASSRYGPKGNEQFF
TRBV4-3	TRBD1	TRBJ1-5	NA	TGCGCCAGCAGCCAGGCTGGACAGGCGGATCAGCCCCAGCATTTT	CASSQAGQADQPQHF